The 3 T cell receptor beta chains below come from one sample, sequenced in a study of blood T cell repertoires in COVID-19. Method: immunoSEQ multiplex PCR; TCRdb's copy keeps in-frame clones and lacks some. The repertoire holds some 300,000 clones, roughly 86% seen once, with less than 9.5% in the top ten. The sequenced sample was PBMCs or T cells enriched from blood (not recorded which). The receptors here all came from a woman under 40 who had recovered from COVID-19.

The chain has TRBV6-5 and TRBJ1-1, with TRBD1 identical over 7 bases. The V gene's germline CDR1 is MNHEY and CDR2 SVGAGI. Losses at the gene ends were 2 bases for V and 4 bases for J; bases not matched to a gene: 4. This CDR3 is built from 14 residues. CDR3 sequence reads: CASSYRGLGTEAFF. Here the CDR3 DNA reads TGTGCCAGCAGTTACAGGGGGCTTGGCACTGAAGCTTTCTTT.

The V and J genes are TRBV12-3 or TRBV12-4 and TRBJ1-1; TRBD1 agrees at 9 bases. The trim removed 8 bases at V and 5 bases at J, leaving 3 bases unmatched. This CDR3 has 12 amino acids. CDR3 bases: TGTGCCAGCGGGACAGGGTTTACTGAAGCTTTCTTT. The encoded protein is CASGTGFTEAFF.

The chain employs TRBV27 and TRBJ1-1; D possibly corresponds to TRBD1 (5 bases). Germline lookup yields CDR1 MNHEY and CDR2 SMNVEV (reference sequence). This CDR3 contains 17 residues. With 4 bases removed from V and 6 bases from J, the gap between germline ends came to 24 bases. As DNA, the CDR3 is TGTGCCAGCAGTTCCCAGGGAGCGGGCCCGAAGGGGTCTGAAGCTTTCTTT. The encoded protein is CASSSQGAGPKGSEAFF.